A single sample gave rise to the 13 T cell receptor beta chains below, sequenced in a study of T cell repertoires in cytomegalovirus infection (dated by TCRdb to the late 2010s). Read against the paper, the sample's treatment or condition label means: in vitro stimulation with specific CMV peptide epitopes to enrich CMV-specific T cells. Their antigens are not known. Sequencing took place on an Illumina HiSeq 1500. The public reads were quality trimmed at Q25 with fastp and then assembled into clones with MiXCR by TCRdb, keeping productive beta chains. Every CDR3 protein is listed once, alongside the most common genes and DNA of its rows. Recorded for this sample are some 900,000 distinct CDR3 sequences; approximately 30% of them occurred a single time. 9.5% to 15% of the sample comes from the top ten. Here the sequenced sample was cultured CD8+ T cells from PBMCs, taken from culture after CMV antigen stimulation. These receptors were obtained from a human donor in good health (CMV status not recorded). Some clones in this sample may be carry-over from other donors' samples.

The chain combines TRBV6-1 with TRBJ2-7, with a possible D match to TRBD2 (5 bases). This CDR3 spans 12 amino acids. Germline CDR1 and CDR2: MNHNS and SASEGT. Trimming took off 10 bases at V and 0 bases at J, with 10 bases between the two ends. Here the CDR3 DNA reads TGTGCCACCAGACTAAGCTCCTACGAGCAGTACTTC. Protein sequence: CATRLSSYEQYF.

The chain links TRBV4-1 to TRBJ1-1; D unclear. Between the trimmed V and J ends, which lost 0 bases and 1 base, there was a span of 9 bases. CDR1 and CDR2 from the germline V gene are MGHRA and YSYEKL. The CDR3 sequence is 15 residues long. The CDR3 region is CASSQDGRRNTEAFF. The CDR3 bases are TGCGCCAGCAGCCAAGATGGACGCCGGAACACTGAAGCTTTCTTT.

There are a few counts of this clonotype. The chain carries TRBV27 and TRBJ2-1; possible D gene TRBD2, 5 bases. This CDR3 has 16 residues. The germline V gene encodes CDR1 MNHEY and CDR2 SMNVEV (reference sequence). V was trimmed by 5 bases and J by 0 bases, leaving 14 bases between them. This CDR3 is CASSRPGISSYNEQFF. CDR3 coding DNA: TGTGCCAGCAGTCGTCCGGGGATAAGCTCCTACAATGAGCAGTTCTTC.

Points on this clonotype: A clone one base away is much larger, so this may be a read error. The V call is TRBV7-6, the J call TRBJ2-3; TRBD2 agrees at 14 bases. The CDR3 runs 17 residues. The germline CDR1 and CDR2 sequences are SGHVS and FNYEAQ. The CDR3: CACSNGLAGGGTDTQYF. The CDR3 nucleotides are TGTGCCTGCAGCAACGGACTAGCGGGGGGAGGCACAGATACGCAGTATTTT. The whole variable domain, filled in from reference TRBV7-6 and TRBJ2-3, reads GAGVSQSPRYKVTKRGQDVALRCDPISGHVSLYWYRQALGQGPEFLTYFNYEAQQDKSGLPNDRFSAERPEGSISTLTIQRTEQRDSAMYRCACSNGLAGGGTDTQYFGPGTRLTVL.

This clonotype was detected ten times or more. The chain is built from TRBV12-3 or TRBV12-4 and TRBJ1-3; TRBD1 agrees at 7 bases. Germline trimming cut 6 bases from V and 0 bases from J; bases unmatched to any gene: 5. The CDR3 has 15 amino acids. CDR3 DNA sequence: TGTGCCAGCAGCAGGGACAGAAGCTCTGGAAACACCATATATTTT. Amino acid sequence: CASSRDRSSGNTIYF.

This clonotype turned up a few times. The rearrangement uses TRBV27 and TRBJ2-1; D is undetermined. CDR1 and CDR2 from the germline V gene are MNHEY and SMNVEV (reference sequence). This CDR3 has 13 amino acids. V lost 0 bases, J lost 6 bases, and 6 bases lay in between. In nucleotides, the CDR3 is TGTGCCAGCAGTTTATCGACTTTCAATGAGCAGTTCTTC. Protein sequence: CASSLSTFNEQFF.

This rearrangement joins TRBV27 to TRBJ1-2; a weak D match, TRBD1 (5 bases). The CDR3 runs to 13 residues. The germline V and J ends were trimmed by 2 bases and 8 bases, with 12 bases remaining between them. Germline V lookup: CDR1 MNHEY, CDR2 SMNVEV (reference sequence). CDR3 amino acids: CASSLQGPEGYTF. CDR3 DNA: TGTGCCAGCAGTTTACAGGGACCGGAGGGCTACACCTTC.

V usage is TRBV6-4 and J usage is TRBJ1-3; a possible D gene is TRBD1 (5 bases). Per the germline V gene, CDR1 is MRHNA and CDR2 is SNTAGT. Trimming left V 2 bases short and J 1 base short, with 27 bases between. The CDR3 has 21 residues. CDR3 sequence (DNA): TGTGCCAGCAGTGACACCACCGGGACTAAACTAGTCTATTGTTCTGGAAACACCATATATTTT. It codes for CASSDTTGTKLVYCSGNTIYF.

The CDR3 is CASSEGESYEQYV. CDR3 nucleotides: TGTGCCAGCAGTGAGGGGGAGTCCTACGAGCAGTACGTC. This chain links TRBV6-1 with TRBJ2-7; the D call may be TRBD1 or TRBD2 (5 bases each). From germline, CDR1 is MNHNS and CDR2 SASEGT. The CDR3 is 13 residues long. V was shortened by 3 bases and J by 1 base, with 7 bases between the two germline ends.

The chain has TRBV11-3 and TRBJ2-1, with 15 bases fitting TRBD2. Germline lookup yields CDR1 SGHNT and CDR2 YENEEA. CDR3 length: 17 amino acids. With 2 bases clipped from V and 6 bases from J, the junction kept 5 bases outside the gene matches. The chain's CDR3 is CASSLRTSGGEANEQFF. The CDR3 region has the DNA TGTGCCAGCAGCTTAAGGACTAGCGGGGGGGAGGCCAATGAGCAGTTCTTC.

In this sample, this clonotype turned up a few times. This chain links TRBV5-4 with TRBJ2-7, with D perhaps matching TRBD1 or TRBD2 (5 bases each). V lost 7 bases and J lost 3, with 14 bases in between. CDR1 is SGHNT and CDR2 is YYREEE in the germline V gene (reference sequence). This CDR3 contains 13 residues. The CDR3 DNA follows: TGTGCCAGCCTTGGGACGGGGAGCTACGAGCAGTACTTC. It encodes CASLGTGSYEQYF.

The rearrangement links TRBV5-4 to TRBJ2-3; the match to TRBD2 covers 14 bases. This CDR3 spans 19 amino acids. The V gene end was trimmed by 0 bases and the J gene end by 4 bases; junction bases not matched to a gene: 10. Per germline, CDR1 SGHNT and CDR2 YYREEE (reference sequence). Here the CDR3 reads CASSLEGLAGAQHADTQYF. In nucleotides, the CDR3 is TGTGCCAGCAGCTTGGAGGGACTAGCGGGGGCGCAACACGCAGATACGCAGTATTTT.

This clonotype was detected many times. The chain uses TRBV7-8 and TRBJ2-3; either TRBD1 or TRBD2 may fit D (5 bases each). The CDR3 consists of 16 residues. Germline V gene sequence: CDR1 SGHVS, CDR2 FQNEAQ. The V end was cut by 5 bases, the J end by 0 bases, with 15 bases between. The CDR3 sequence is CASSPPEGESTDTQYF. CDR3 sequence (DNA): TGTGCCAGCAGCCCCCCGGAAGGGGAGAGCACAGATACGCAGTATTTT.